Below, 11 T cell receptor beta chains from the same sample are listed, as sequenced in a study of T-cell reconstitution after alpha-beta-depleted transplantation in children. Unique molecular identifiers were incorporated during preparation of the TCRbeta library. Each CDR3 protein is one row after TCRdb ran MiXCR on the PCR reads. The data contain fewer than 500,000 distinct CDR3 sequences, approximately 41% of them singletons. Material: PBMCs, obtained before TCRalphabeta/CD19-depleted stem cell transplant. The source of these receptors is a girl aged 2-10 years with aplastic anemia, due to receive a stem cell transplant.

This clonotype was recorded a few times. This chain joins TRBV11-2 and TRBJ2-1; weak D call: TRBD2 (5 bases). Trimming shortened V by 0 bases and J by 9 bases, and 6 bases separated the two germline ends. The CDR3 spans 12 residues. Germline loops: CDR1 SGHAT, CDR2 FQNNGV. The CDR3 coding sequence is TGTGCCAGCAGCTTAGATGCGGGTGAGCAGTTCTTC. Protein product: CASSLDAGEQFF. The complete variable domain, with remaining parts taken from reference TRBV11-2 and TRBJ2-1, reads EAGVAQSPRYKIIEKRQSVAFWCNPISGHATLYWYQQILGQGPKLLIQFQNNGVVDDSQLPKDRFSAERLKGVDSTLKIQPAKLEDSAVYLCASSLDAGEQFFGPGTRLTVL.

The genes are TRBV4-1 and TRBJ2-3, with no clear D. CDR3 length equals 16 residues. Trimming left V 0 bases short and J 7 bases short, with 17 bases between. Germline CDR1 is MGHRA and CDR2 is YSYEKL. Here the CDR3 reads CASSQEPLGMVNTQYF. The DNA of the CDR3 is TGCGCCAGCAGCCAAGAGCCGTTAGGGATGGTGAATACGCAGTATTTT.

This clonotype has ten or more counts. V gene TRBV25-1 combines with J gene TRBJ2-7; possible D gene TRBD1, 6 bases. V was cut by 9 bases and J by 3 bases, with 18 bases left in between. This CDR3 has 14 amino acids. CDR1 and CDR2 (germline): MGHDK, SYGVNS. In DNA, the CDR3 is TGTGCCAGTACGTCGCCAGAAGGGGGCTACGAGCAGTACTTC. This codes for CASTSPEGGYEQYF.

J is TRBJ2-1 and V is TRBV28, with D perhaps TRBD1 (6 bases). The CDR3 extends over 13 amino acids. Germline V gene lookup returns CDR1 MDHEN and CDR2 SYDVKM. V dropped 7 bases and J dropped 4 bases, with 11 bases sitting between them. The CDR3 spells CASKDRSYNEQFF. Written as DNA, the CDR3 is TGTGCCAGCAAAGACAGGTCATACAATGAGCAGTTCTTC.

This clonotype was seen once. This chain joins TRBV21-1 and TRBJ2-2; the DNA was not compared with TRBD2, the D call given in the table. TRBV21-1 is a pseudogene segment. The CDR3 runs to 16 residues. The CDR3 coding sequence is TGTGCCAGCAGCCCCAAAGCGGGAGAGAGGACCGGGGAGCTGTTTTTT. Amino acid sequence: CASSPKAGERTGELFF.

Here the CDR3 reads CASSLGATSGRPSSSTDTQYF. The CDR3 DNA reads TGCGCCAGCAGCTTGGGTGCGACTAGCGGGAGGCCTTCCTCTAGCACAGATACGCAGTATTTT. The chain has TRBV5-1 and TRBJ2-3, with 13 bases lining up with TRBD2. CDR1 is SGHRS, CDR2 YFSETQ, per germline. The CDR3 sequence is 21 residues long. Unmatched junction bases numbered 13, after V lost 0 bases and J lost 0 bases.

The genes are TRBV28 and TRBJ2-7; D tentatively fits TRBD1 or TRBD2 (5 bases each). Germline V lookup: CDR1 MDHEN, CDR2 SYDVKM. Trimming pared 5 bases from V and 3 bases from J, leaving 20 bases between. The CDR3 is 16 amino acids. The CDR3 region is CASSPGRGPYRYEQYF. The CDR3 DNA reads TGTGCCAGCAGTCCTGGACGGGGACCCTACCGCTACGAGCAGTACTTC.

The genes are TRBV5-1 and TRBJ2-7; TRBD2 matches at 9 bases. CDR1 is SGHRS, CDR2 YFSETQ, per germline. The CDR3 sequence is 14 residues long. V lost 4 bases and J lost 3; bases outside the gene matches: 5. The CDR3 DNA reads as TGCGCCAGCAGCCTCGGGACTAGCAACTACGAGCAGTACTTC. Amino acids: CASSLGTSNYEQYF.

This chain connects TRBV7-3 to TRBJ2-3; the D gene could be TRBD1 or TRBD2 (7 bases each). The CDR3 spans 15 residues. Trimming left V 5 bases short and J 5 bases short, with 17 bases between. Per germline, CDR1 SGHTA and CDR2 FQGTGA. This CDR3 reads CASSPGGGGKDTQYF. Here the CDR3 DNA reads TGTGCCAGCAGCCCCGGGGGAGGGGGCAAAGATACGCAGTATTTT.

This chain joins TRBV7-9 and TRBJ2-7; 7 bases match TRBD2. The CDR3 loop spans 14 amino acids. Germline CDR1 SEHNR, CDR2 FQNEAQ (reference sequence). V was clipped by 3 bases and J by 2 bases; unmatched bases: 4. CDR3 loop: CASSLGEGPYEQYF. DNA of the CDR3: TGTGCCAGCAGCTTGGGGGAGGGTCCCTACGAGCAGTACTTC.

This clonotype was detected only once. J is TRBJ2-5 and V is TRBV20-1; either TRBD1 or TRBD2 may fit D (6 bases each). The CDR3 is made up of 12 amino acids. CDR1 and CDR2 from the germline V gene are DFQATT and SNEGSKA (reference sequence). Deletions cut 6 bases from V and 5 bases from J, with 13 bases between. In DNA, the CDR3 is TGCAGTGCCAAGGGGGGCTACGAGACCCAGTACTTC. Residues: CSAKGGYETQYF.